The rows below give T cell receptor beta chains drawn from one sample of a study of blood T cell repertoires in COVID-19. Clones were read by immunoSEQ multiplex PCR, and TCRdb kept only the in-frame ones, dropping some. Here the sample spans roughly 90,000 clones, 75% to 85% being singletons. Sequenced input: peripheral blood. The receptors here all came from a woman between 65 and 79 years old with acute or convalescent COVID-19. Both conserved end residues are part of each CDR3. A D gene is named only where the DNA matches it firmly. Not all rows give a size; the values are once, few, many and, for expanded clones, a class.

v_gene	d_gene	abundance	j_gene	len	CDR3aa	CDR3nt
TRBV5-1	TRBD1	.	TRBJ1-2	14	CASSLGQGGYGYTF	TGCGCCAGCAGCTTGGGACAGGGAGGCTATGGCTACACCTTC
TRBV27	TRBD1	.	TRBJ1-4	14	CASTRQGIGEKLFF	TGTGCCAGCACCCGACAGGGGATAGGGGAAAAACTGTTTTTT
TRBV6-1	TRBD2	.	TRBJ2-1	15	CASSEGSSGNNEQFF	TGTGCCAGCAGCGAAGGATCTAGCGGGAACAATGAGCAGTTCTTC
TRBV5-1	TRBD1	.	TRBJ1-5	14	CANSRDSPNQPQHF	TGCGCCAACAGCCGGGACAGTCCCAATCAGCCCCAGCATTTT
TRBV27	.	.	TRBJ1-2	12	CASSSWGGGYTF	TGTGCCAGCAGTTCGTGGGGGGGAGGCTACACCTTC
TRBV3-1/TRBV3-2	.	.	TRBJ1-1	14	CASSQGSGSAEAFF	TGTGCCAGCAGCCAAGGCTCTGGCAGCGCTGAAGCTTTCTTT
TRBV10-3	TRBD2	.	TRBJ2-5	15	CAISEGRELEETQYF	TGTGCCATCAGTGAGGGGCGGGAGTTGGAAGAGACCCAGTACTTC
TRBV7-9	TRBD2	.	TRBJ2-1	16	CASSLIPLAGLDEQFF	TGTGCCAGCAGCTTAATTCCGCTAGCGGGGTTGGATGAGCAGTTCTTC
TRBV2	TRBD2	few	TRBJ2-1	15	CASSERAGGGDEQFF	TGTGCCAGCAGTGAACGGGCGGGAGGAGGGGATGAGCAGTTCTTC
TRBV4-1	TRBD2	.	TRBJ2-4	17	CASSQSGGRGIENIQYF	TGCGCCAGCAGCCAATCAGGCGGGAGGGGTATTGAAAACATTCAGTACTTC
TRBV27	.	.	TRBJ1-4	15	CASSFTGATNEKLFF	TGTGCCAGCAGTTTTACAGGAGCAACTAATGAAAAACTGTTTTTT
TRBV12-3/TRBV12-4	.	few	TRBJ2-7	11	CASSFTGEQYF	TGTGCCAGCAGTTTCACGGGCGAGCAGTACTTC
TRBV29-1	TRBD1	.	TRBJ1-2	13	CSCNNRGSYGYTF	TGCAGCTGTAACAACAGGGGTTCGTATGGCTACACCTTC
TRBV2	.	.	TRBJ2-5	15	CASSGSPGTAETQYF	TGTGCCAGCAGTGGAAGCCCCGGGACTGCGGAGACCCAGTACTTC
TRBV15	.	few	TRBJ1-4	15	CATSRDGNPNEKLFF	TGTGCCACCAGCAGAGACGGGAACCCTAATGAAAAACTGTTTTTT
TRBV28	.	.	TRBJ2-2	15	CASSLTARNTGELFF	TGTGCCAGCAGTTTAACCGCGCGGAACACCGGGGAGCTGTTTTTT
TRBV4-1	.	.	TRBJ2-3	14	CASSKTPLPDTQYF	TGCGCCAGCAGCAAGACTCCACTCCCAGATACGCAGTATTTT
TRBV6-2/TRBV6-3	TRBD2	.	TRBJ2-7	18	CASSYSTVGLAVSYEQYF	TGTGCCAGCAGTTACTCGACAGTGGGACTAGCGGTCTCCTACGAGCAGTACTTC
TRBV6-6	.	.	TRBJ1-6	14	CASSESTVRSPLHF	TGTGCCAGCAGCGAGAGTACGGTCCGTTCACCCCTCCACTTT
TRBV7-8	TRBD1	.	TRBJ2-5	16	CASSLRTGGGVETQYF	TGTGCCAGCAGCTTAAGGACAGGTGGAGGAGTAGAGACCCAGTACTTC
TRBV4-3	TRBD1	.	TRBJ1-2	13	CASSRRDSYGYTF	TGCGCCAGCAGCCGCCGGGACAGCTATGGCTACACCTTC
TRBV10-1	.	.	TRBJ2-7	13	CASTRRASYEQYF	TGCGCCAGCACCCGCAGGGCGTCCTACGAGCAGTACTTC
TRBV7-6	.	.	TRBJ2-3	18	CASSASPNERVTPDTQYF	TGTGCCAGCAGCGCCAGCCCTAATGAGCGGGTAACCCCGGATACGCAGTATTTT
TRBV7-2	TRBD1	.	TRBJ2-7	15	CASSLDRGHYYEQYF	TGTGCCAGCAGCCTTGACAGGGGCCACTACTACGAGCAGTACTTC
TRBV28	.	.	TRBJ2-5	11	CASSRLETQYF	TGTGCCAGCAGTCGGTTAGAGACCCAGTACTTC
TRBV4-2	.	few	TRBJ1-2	16	CASSQANRPVNYGYTF	TGTGCCAGCAGCCAAGCAAACAGGCCTGTTAACTATGGCTACACCTTC
TRBV5-4	.	.	TRBJ1-1	13	CATRGGPGTEAFF	TGTGCCACCCGGGGGGGCCCGGGGACTGAAGCTTTCTTT
TRBV4-1	.	.	TRBJ1-2	15	CASSRQETVNYGYTF	TGCGCCAGCAGCCGCCAAGAGACAGTTAACTATGGCTACACCTTC
TRBV6-5	TRBD2	.	TRBJ2-1	14	CASRLAGGRNEQFF	TGTGCCAGCCGACTAGCGGGGGGTAGAAATGAGCAGTTCTTC
TRBV7-8	.	.	TRBJ2-1	14	CASKVGLLGNEQFF	TGTGCCAGCAAGGTGGGACTCTTAGGCAATGAGCAGTTCTTC
TRBV19	.	once	TRBJ1-2	15	CASSIEAGRNYGYTF	TGTGCCAGTAGTATAGAAGCGGGCAGGAACTATGGCTACACCTTC
TRBV7-8	TRBD2	.	TRBJ2-7	14	CASSRGTSSYEQYF	TGTGCCAGCAGCCGCGGGACTAGCTCCTACGAGCAGTACTTC
TRBV7-9	.	.	TRBJ2-3	12	CASSPPQDTQYF	TGTGCCAGCAGCCCGCCCCAGGATACGCAGTATTTT
TRBV29-1	.	.	TRBJ2-1	15	CSAERGDPPYNEQFF	TGCAGCGCCGAACGTGGAGACCCACCCTACAATGAGCAGTTCTTC
TRBV1	.	.	TRBJ2-3	17	CTSSQEGLAGWTDTQYF	TGCACCAGCAGCCAAGAGGGGTTAGCGGGATGGACAGATACGCAGTATTTT
TRBV11-1	.	.	TRBJ1-3	16	CASSFRRGNSGNTIYF	TGTGCCAGCAGCTTTCGCCGAGGTAACTCTGGAAACACCATATATTTT
TRBV6-2/TRBV6-3	TRBD1	.	TRBJ1-2	14	CASSLPQTGVGYTF	TGTGCCAGCAGTTTGCCCCAGACAGGGGTTGGCTACACCTTC
TRBV6-5	.	.	TRBJ1-5	15	CASSIVQGGNQPQHF	TGTGCCAGCAGCATCGTACAGGGTGGTAATCAGCCCCAGCATTTT
TRBV5-4	.	.	TRBJ1-2	11	CASSRGYGYTF	TGTGCCAGCAGCCGGGGGTATGGCTACACCTTC
TRBV27	.	.	TRBJ2-3	16	CASSFFSGGSTDTQYF	TGTGCCAGCAGTTTCTTTAGCGGAGGAAGCACAGATACGCAGTATTTT
TRBV4-1	.	.	TRBJ1-1	15	CASSLWEGSNTEAFF	TGCGCCAGCAGCCTATGGGAGGGATCGAACACTGAAGCTTTCTTT
TRBV4-2	TRBD1	.	TRBJ1-2	14	CASSPLQGAGGYTF	TGTGCCAGCAGCCCCCTCCAGGGGGCGGGCGGCTACACCTTC
TRBV5-4	.	.	TRBJ2-2	14	CASSSGLNTGELFF	TGTGCCAGCAGCTCGGGACTGAACACCGGGGAGCTGTTTTTT
TRBV12-2	.	.	TRBJ1-1	14	CASRPAGGEAEAFF	TGTGCAAGTCGCCCAGCGGGGGGAGAGGCTGAAGCTTTCTTT
TRBV15	TRBD2	few	TRBJ2-2	16	CATSRELAALTGELFF	TGTGCCACCAGCAGAGAGCTAGCGGCCCTCACCGGGGAGCTGTTTTTT
TRBV7-2	.	.	TRBJ1-2	15	CASSLYPGPNYGYTF	TGTGCCAGCAGCTTATATCCAGGGCCTAACTATGGCTACACCTTC
TRBV7-9	.	.	TRBJ2-7	15	CASSLEGVPAYEQYF	TGTGCCAGCAGCTTAGAAGGGGTCCCTGCCTACGAGCAGTACTTC
TRBV7-2	.	.	TRBJ1-5	17	CASSFELTSYSNQPQHF	TGTGCCAGCAGCTTCGAATTAACCAGTTATAGCAATCAGCCCCAGCATTTT